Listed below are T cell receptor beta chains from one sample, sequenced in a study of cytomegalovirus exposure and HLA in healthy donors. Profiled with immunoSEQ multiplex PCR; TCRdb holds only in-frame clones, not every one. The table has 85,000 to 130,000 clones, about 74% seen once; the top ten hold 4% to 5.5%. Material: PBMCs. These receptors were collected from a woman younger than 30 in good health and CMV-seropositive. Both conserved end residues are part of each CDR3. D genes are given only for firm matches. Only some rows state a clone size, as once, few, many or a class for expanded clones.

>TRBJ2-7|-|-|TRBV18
CASSPGQNYEQYF
TGTGCCAGCTCACCAGGACAGAACTACGAGCAGTACTTC
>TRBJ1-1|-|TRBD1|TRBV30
CAWSEGALNTEAFF
TGTGCCTGGAGTGAGGGGGCTTTGAACACTGAAGCTTTCTTT
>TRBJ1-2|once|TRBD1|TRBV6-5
CASSYDRGNYGYTF
TGTGCCAGCAGTTACGACAGGGGGAATTATGGCTACACCTTC
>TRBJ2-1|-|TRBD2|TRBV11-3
CASSHSGSDNEQFF
TGTGCCAGCAGCCATAGCGGGAGCGACAATGAGCAGTTCTTC
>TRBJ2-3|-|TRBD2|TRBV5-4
CASSLWTSGSSDTQYF
TGTGCCAGCAGCTTATGGACTAGCGGGAGTTCAGATACGCAGTATTTT
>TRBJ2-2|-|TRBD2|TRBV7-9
CASSLAGLNTGELFF
TGTGCCAGCAGCTTAGCGGGACTAAACACCGGGGAGCTGTTTTTT
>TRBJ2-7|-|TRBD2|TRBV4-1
CASSPGLAGSSYEQYF
TGCGCCAGTTCCCCGGGACTAGCGGGATCATCCTACGAGCAGTACTTC
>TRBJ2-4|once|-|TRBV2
CASREGTSAAKNIQYF
TGTGCCAGCAGGGAAGGGACATCCGCAGCCAAAAACATTCAGTACTTC
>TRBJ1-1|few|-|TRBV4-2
CASSQEAGTTEAFF
TGTGCCAGCAGCCAAGAAGCAGGTACCACTGAAGCTTTCTTT
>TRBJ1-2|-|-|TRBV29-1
CSVEDRDYGYTF
TGCAGCGTTGAAGATCGGGACTATGGCTACACCTTC
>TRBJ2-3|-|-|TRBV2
CASSEVVWASTDTQYF
TGTGCCAGCAGTGAAGTAGTTTGGGCTAGCACAGATACGCAGTATTTT
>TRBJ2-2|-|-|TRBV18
CASSPLSPPGELFF
TGTGCCAGCTCACCTTTGAGTCCCCCCGGGGAGCTGTTTTTT
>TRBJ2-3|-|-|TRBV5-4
CASSLANQITDTQYF
TGTGCCAGCAGCTTGGCCAACCAGATCACAGATACGCAGTATTTT
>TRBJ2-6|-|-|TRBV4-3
CASSQDPGEGWANVLTF
TGCGCCAGCAGCCAAGATCCCGGGGAAGGCTGGGCCAACGTCCTGACTTTC
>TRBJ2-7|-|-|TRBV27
CASSFGPPPYEQYF
TGTGCCAGCAGTTTCGGTCCACCTCCCTACGAGCAGTACTTC
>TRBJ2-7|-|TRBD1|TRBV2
CATTLGTGTYEQYF
TGTGCCACCACGCTCGGGACAGGCACCTACGAGCAGTACTTC
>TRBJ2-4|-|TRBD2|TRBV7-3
CASSFSGNRFGKNIQYF
TGTGCCAGCAGCTTTAGCGGGAACCGTTTCGGCAAAAACATTCAGTACTTC
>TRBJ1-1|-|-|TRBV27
CASSLFPASRNEGPEAFF
TGTGCCAGCAGTTTATTCCCAGCTTCGAGGAACGAGGGTCCTGAAGCTTTCTTT
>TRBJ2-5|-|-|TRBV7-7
CASSLGRMLAGETQYF
TGTGCCAGCAGCTTAGGTCGAATGTTGGCTGGAGAGACCCAGTACTTC
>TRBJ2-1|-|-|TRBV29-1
CSVGEDNEQFF
TGCAGCGTTGGTGAGGACAATGAGCAGTTCTTC
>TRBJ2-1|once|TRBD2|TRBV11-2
CASSPPGLPNNEQFF
TGTGCCAGCAGCCCCCCGGGACTACCTAACAATGAGCAGTTCTTC
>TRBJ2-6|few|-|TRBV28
CASSPGVSGANVLTF
TGTGCCAGCAGTCCCGGGGTGTCTGGGGCCAACGTCCTGACTTTC
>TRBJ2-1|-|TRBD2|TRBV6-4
CASSDRAGGYNEQFF
TGTGCCAGCAGTGACCGAGCGGGAGGGTACAATGAGCAGTTCTTC
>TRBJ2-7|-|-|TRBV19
CATSTGVHEQYF
TGTGCCACTTCAACGGGGGTCCACGAGCAGTACTTC
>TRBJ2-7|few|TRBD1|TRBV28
CASSTQGQAYEQYF
TGTGCCAGCAGTACACAGGGACAGGCCTACGAGCAGTACTTC
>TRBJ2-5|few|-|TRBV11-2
CASSLVQETQYF
TGTGCCAGCAGCTTAGTACAGGAGACCCAGTACTTC
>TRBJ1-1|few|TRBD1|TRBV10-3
CAISKTGVGTEAFF
TGTGCCATCAGTAAAACAGGGGTTGGCACTGAAGCTTTCTTT
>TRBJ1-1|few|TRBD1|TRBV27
CASSPHLIRGTEAFF
TGTGCCAGCAGTCCGCATCTAATCAGGGGGACTGAAGCTTTCTTT
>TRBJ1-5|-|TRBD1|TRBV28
CASSSGQAYQPQHF
TGTGCCAGCAGTTCGGGACAGGCCTATCAGCCCCAGCATTTT
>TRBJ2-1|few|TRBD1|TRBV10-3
CAISESIGQGGDEQFF
TGTGCCATCAGTGAGTCCATTGGACAGGGAGGAGATGAGCAGTTCTTC
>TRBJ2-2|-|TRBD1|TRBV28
CASTPPGTGNTGELFF
TGTGCCAGCACACCCCCCGGGACAGGGAACACCGGGGAGCTGTTTTTT
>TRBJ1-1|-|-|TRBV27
CASKTDTDRVAFF
TGTGCCAGTAAGACAGATACCGATCGGGTAGCTTTCTTT
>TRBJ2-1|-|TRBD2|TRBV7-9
CASSVLAGGPDEQFF
TGTGCCAGCAGCGTGCTAGCGGGAGGGCCGGATGAGCAGTTCTTC
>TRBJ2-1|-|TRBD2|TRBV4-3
CASSQDSGTTTLNEQFF
TGCGCCAGCAGCCAAGATTCCGGGACTACCACCCTCAATGAGCAGTTCTTC
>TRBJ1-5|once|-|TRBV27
CASSYMGGLNQPQHF
TGTGCCAGCAGTTATATGGGGGGTCTCAATCAGCCCCAGCATTTT
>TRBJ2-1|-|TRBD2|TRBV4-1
CASSQEPPAGVREQFF
TGCGCCAGCAGCCAAGAACCGCCAGCGGGAGTAAGGGAGCAGTTCTTC
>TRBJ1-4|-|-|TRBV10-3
CAISVQGYEKLFF
TGTGCCATCAGTGTACAGGGATATGAAAAACTGTTTTTT
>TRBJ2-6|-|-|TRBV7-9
CASTRGAGANVLTF
TGTGCCAGCACCAGGGGGGCCGGGGCCAACGTCCTGACTTTC
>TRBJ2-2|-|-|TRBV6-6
CASSNLGLANTGELFF
TGTGCCAGCAGTAACCTTGGGCTAGCCAACACCGGGGAGCTGTTTTTT
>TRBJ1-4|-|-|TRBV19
CASSIGDKKLFF
TGTGCCAGTAGTATAGGAGACAAAAAACTGTTTTTT
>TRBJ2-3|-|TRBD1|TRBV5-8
CATARGRTDTQYF
TGTGCCACGGCGAGGGGGCGCACAGATACGCAGTATTTT
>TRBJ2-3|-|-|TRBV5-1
CASSLSLAIIKNTQYF
TGCGCCAGCAGCTTGTCCCTAGCGATCATCAAGAATACGCAGTATTTT
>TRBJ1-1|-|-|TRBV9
CASSVNQGEAFF
TGTGCCAGCAGCGTTAATCAGGGTGAAGCTTTCTTT
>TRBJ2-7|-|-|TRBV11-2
CASSLDLGGYEQYF
TGTGCCAGCAGCTTAGATCTGGGGGGCTACGAGCAGTACTTC
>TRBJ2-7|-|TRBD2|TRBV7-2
CASSYGTSGGYEQYF
TGTGCCAGCAGCTATGGAACTAGCGGGGGTTACGAGCAGTACTTC
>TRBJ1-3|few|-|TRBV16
CASSQLGDTIYF
TGTGCCAGCAGCCAACTCGGGGACACCATATATTTT
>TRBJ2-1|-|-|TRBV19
CASSASRVDEQFF
TGTGCCAGTAGTGCGAGTCGGGTCGATGAGCAGTTCTTC
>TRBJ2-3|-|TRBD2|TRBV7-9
CASSPKLLAVDTDTQYF
TGTGCCAGCAGCCCCAAGCTACTAGCGGTGGACACAGATACGCAGTATTTT
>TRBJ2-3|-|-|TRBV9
CASSVPGSGIADTQYF
TGTGCCAGCAGCGTACCCGGGAGTGGTATCGCAGATACGCAGTATTTT
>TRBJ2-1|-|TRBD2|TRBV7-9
CASSLASGSFYEQFF
TGTGCCAGCAGCTTGGCTAGCGGGAGTTTTTATGAGCAGTTCTTC
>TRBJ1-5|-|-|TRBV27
CASSLGYRANQPQHF
TGTGCCAGCAGTTTAGGGTACAGGGCCAATCAGCCCCAGCATTTT
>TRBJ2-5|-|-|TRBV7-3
CASSLLGEQETQYF
TGTGCCAGCAGCTTACTAGGAGAGCAAGAGACCCAGTACTTC
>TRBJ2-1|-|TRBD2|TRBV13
CASSTVTSGSRQEQFF
TGTGCCAGCAGCACCGTGACTAGCGGGAGCCGCCAGGAGCAGTTCTTC
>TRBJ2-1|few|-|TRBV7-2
CASSFGLRSEQFF
TGTGCCAGTAGCTTTGGCCTCCGGAGTGAGCAGTTCTTC
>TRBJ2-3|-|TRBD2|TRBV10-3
CAMGTTDTQYF
TGTGCCATGGGGACTACCGATACGCAGTATTTT
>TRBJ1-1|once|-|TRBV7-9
CASRPGGLMNTEAFF
TGTGCCAGCCGGCCGGGGGGACTAATGAACACTGAAGCTTTCTTT
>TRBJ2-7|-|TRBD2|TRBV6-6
CASSRQTSATYEQYF
TGTGCCAGCAGCCGCCAGACTAGCGCGACCTACGAGCAGTACTTC
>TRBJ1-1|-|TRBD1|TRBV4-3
CASSPGQGRTFF
TGCGCCAGCAGCCCGGGACAGGGGCGAACTTTCTTT
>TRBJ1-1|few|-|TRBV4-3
CASSQMRETEAFF
TGCGCCAGCAGCCAGATGAGGGAGACTGAAGCTTTCTTT
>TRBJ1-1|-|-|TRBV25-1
CASSKGVGTEAFF
TGTGCCAGCAGTAAGGGGGTGGGCACTGAAGCTTTCTTT